Sequencing of this TCR beta chain was carried out in a study of cytomegalovirus exposure and HLA in healthy donors. Study results and limitations: The authors listed around 150 TCR beta chains as cytomegalovirus-associated. According to reports, the classifier identified cytomegalovirus status with high specificity and sensitivity.

Measured with immunoSEQ multiplex PCR; TCRdb has only the in-frame clones, and not every one. This sample has under 100,000 clones, with around 96% found just once. The CDR3 sequence is 16 residues long. Per the germline V gene, CDR1 is SGHKS and CDR2 is YYEKEE (reference sequence). V shed 0 bases and J shed 0 bases, with 12 bases lying between them. With regard to this clone: Its antigen is not known.

The rearrangement links TRBV5-5 to TRBJ1-1; D possibly corresponds to TRBD1 (5 bases). The sequence derives from a man aged 18 to 29 in good health and CMV-seronegative. Sequenced: PBMCs. As DNA, the CDR3 is TGTGCCAGCAGCTTGGCCGATGGGGCAGTGAACACTGAAGCTTTCTTT. It is translated as CASSLADGAVNTEAFF.